The following is a TCR beta chain sequence with its context. This clone was seen just once. Its antigen is currently not known. No clone much larger than this one lies a single base away; base qualities are absent. The immunoSEQ hsTCRB v3.0 assay was used at survey level resolution to sequence the TRB variable region. A depth of roughly 35,000-55,000 T-cell genomes per sample was targeted for TRB sequencing. An Illumina MiSeq with a v3 150-cycle kit was used to sequence the pooled TRB libraries. The original methods were these. Repertoire analysis was performed in R inside a reproducible Nextflow workflow that covered QC, data transformation and analysis. LymphoSeq2, an R package for exploring AIRR-Seq data, was used to implement the custom analyses. After excluding a few samples that yielded fewer than 5000 total TRB sequences, approximately 180 HIV repertoires remained for analysis. Among the 188 retained HIV repertoires, 55 to 65 were collected before ART initiation and some 130 were collected after ART initiation. Repertoires were downsampled to 5000 TRB nucleotide sequences, with summary statistics averaged over 100 downsampling iterations. Only TRB sequences with CDR3 regions of at least seven amino acids were retained for analysis. A Shannon entropy-derived clonality score and the Gini coefficient were used to measure diversity. In repertoire networks, the top 5000 CDR3 amino acid sequences were linked whenever an edit distance of one separated two sequences. GLIPH2 predicted antigen specificity groups and MHC restriction for TRB CDR3 amino acid sequences. To flag known associations with CMV, EBV, HIV or tissue antigens, CDR3 amino acid sequences were compared against VDJdb and McPAS-TCR. Pre-ART, post-ART and control groups were compared with Wilcoxon signed-rank tests and Holm-Bonferroni correction. TCRdb took this table from immuneACCESS and kept in-frame rearrangements with V and J called. Such tables lack part of the clones; where checked against another copy, unresolved V genes explain under half of the gap, and the rest is unexplained. D and trimming come from the DNA, and the V and J calls and clone size come from that table. The sample profile shows 30,000 to 40,000 clones; around three quarters of them were found once. Under 8.5% of the sample is taken by the ten largest.

The sample belongs to a study of long-term antiretroviral therapy in people with HIV (dated 2022 in TCRdb). About the study as a whole: The earliest samples were collected roughly a decade before the 2015 WHO recommendation for immediate ART, at a time when ART was usually postponed until CD4 counts fell. A retrospective serial study tested whether ART initiation and durable HIV suppression were associated with changes in peripheral blood TRB repertoire composition and diversity. The cohort contributed about 180 cryopreserved PBMC samples from a few dozen adults with confirmed HIV infection, collected serially over a mean of about 6 years (range 1-12). Among the 25 to 30 participants with HIV, roughly eleven were female. Test extractions of a monoclonal T-cell line alongside approximately 34 polyclonal samples showed no cross-contamination during QIAcube processing. General findings and caveats noted by the study authors: Starting ART was linked to a significant rise in TRB diversity, yet even with long-term ART the diversity remained significantly lower than in transplant donor controls. Owing to limited PBMC availability, only the TCR beta chain was sequenced, without alpha chain pairing. Because cell numbers in pre-ART samples were limited, unsorted PBMC were profiled instead of sorted CD4+ and CD8+ T cells. The samples span the years 2004 to 2017, and the ART regimens used may be less effective than current regimens. Inferences about post-ART repertoire changes are limited because no data were available on ART adherence, viral resistance or therapy changes. HIV repertoires had narrower CDR3 length ranges than controls, and the network structure suggested an antigen-experienced repertoire that shifted only slightly toward naive after ART. Expanded TRB clones identified before ART initiation dominated the repertoire across all time points, though the dominance fluctuated and decreased in many PLHIV after ART.

Taken from the germline V gene, the CDR1 and CDR2 loops are ENHRY and SYGVKD. Inclusive of the bounding cysteine and phenylalanine, the CDR3 is 16 residues long. Only the CDR3 region is kept as DNA, spanning 48 bases read in frame from base 1. V loses 2 bases, J loses 0 bases, and the germline ends lie 12 bases apart. Participants were included only if at least one PBMC sample before ART initiation and at least two post-ART samples were available. Every participant with HIV received treatment in the United States of America. Before DNA extraction, cryopreserved samples of roughly 0.9-11 million PBMC were thawed and then washed. At the time of the earliest PBMC sample, participants with HIV were aged between about 20 and 54 years. PBMC samples from each participant spanned 1-4 timepoints before ART initiation and 2-8 timepoints after ART initiation, with a median of 7 samples. For every participant, serial HIV viral load, CD4+ T-cell count, ART history and demographic data were obtained. Genomic DNA was extracted from unsorted PBMC with a Qiagen kit on a QIAcube, with processing performed in batches of 12 samples.

The sequencing here drew on unsorted PBMCs, taken 2 years after starting antiretroviral therapy. The rearrangement combines TRBV10-3 with TRBJ2-3; perhaps TRBD2 is the D gene, with 5 bases matching. This clonotype was obtained from a woman between 45 and 60 years old with HIV. The CDR3 is CAISEQRSASTDTQYF. DNA sequence: TGTGCCATCAGTGAGCAGCGGTCTGCTAGCACAGATACGCAGTATTTT.